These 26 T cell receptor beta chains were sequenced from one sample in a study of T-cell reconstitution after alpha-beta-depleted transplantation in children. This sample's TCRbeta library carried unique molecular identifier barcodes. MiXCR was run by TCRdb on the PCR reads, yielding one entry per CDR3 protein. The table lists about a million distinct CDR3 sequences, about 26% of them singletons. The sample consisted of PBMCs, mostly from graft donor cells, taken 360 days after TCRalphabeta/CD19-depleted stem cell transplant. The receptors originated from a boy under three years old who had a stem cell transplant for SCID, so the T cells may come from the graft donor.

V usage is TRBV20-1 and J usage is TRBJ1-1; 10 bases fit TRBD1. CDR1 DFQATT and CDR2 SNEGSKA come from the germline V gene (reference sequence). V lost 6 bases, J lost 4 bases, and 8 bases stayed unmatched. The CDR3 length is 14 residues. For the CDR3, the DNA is TGCAGTGCGAAAGACAGGGGGCGCGTCACTGAAGCTTTCTTT. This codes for CSAKDRGRVTEAFF.

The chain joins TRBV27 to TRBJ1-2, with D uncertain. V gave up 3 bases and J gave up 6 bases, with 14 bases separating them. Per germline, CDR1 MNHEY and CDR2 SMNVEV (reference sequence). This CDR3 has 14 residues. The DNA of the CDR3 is TGTGCCAGCAGTTTCGACTATCGCGGGGATGGCTACACCTTC. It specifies CASSFDYRGDGYTF.

The CDR3 protein is CASSYSRGNIGSPLHF. The CDR3 nucleotides read TGTGCCAGCAGTTACTCTCGGGGGAATATAGGTTCACCCCTCCACTTT. The chain has TRBV6-5 and TRBJ1-6; maybe TRBD1 (5 bases). V lost 0 bases and J lost 9, with 15 bases in between. The CDR3 is made up of 16 amino acids. Germline V CDR1 and CDR2: MNHEY, SVGAGI.

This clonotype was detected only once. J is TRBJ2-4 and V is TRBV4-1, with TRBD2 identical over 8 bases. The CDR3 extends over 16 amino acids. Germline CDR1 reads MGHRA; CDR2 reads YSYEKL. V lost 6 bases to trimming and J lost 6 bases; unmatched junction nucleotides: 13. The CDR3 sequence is CASSSPPAGDSNIQYF. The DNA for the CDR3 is TGCGCCAGCAGTAGCCCCCCAGCGGGGGACTCAAACATTCAGTACTTC.

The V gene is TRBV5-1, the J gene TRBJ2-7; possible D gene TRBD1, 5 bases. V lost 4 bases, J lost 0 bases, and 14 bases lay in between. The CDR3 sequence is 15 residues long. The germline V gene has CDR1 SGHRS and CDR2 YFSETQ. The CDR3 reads CASSPQGIFSYEQYF. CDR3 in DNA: TGCGCCAGCAGCCCGCAGGGTATTTTCTCCTACGAGCAGTACTTC.

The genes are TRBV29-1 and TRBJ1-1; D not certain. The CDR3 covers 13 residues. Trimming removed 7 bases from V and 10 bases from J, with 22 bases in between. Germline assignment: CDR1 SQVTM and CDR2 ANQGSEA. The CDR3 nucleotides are TGCAGCGCCCACCCAAGGGAGACCGTTGGAGCTTTCTTT. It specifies CSAHPRETVGAFF.

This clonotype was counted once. The CDR3 DNA follows: TGCAGCGTTGAAGGACAGGGGGAAGGAAATGAGCAGTTCTTC. Amino acids: CSVEGQGEGNEQFF. This chain uses TRBV29-1 with TRBJ2-1; 9 bases align to TRBD1. There are 14 residues in the CDR3. In germline, CDR1 is SQVTM, CDR2 ANQGSEA. With V trimmed by 1 base and J by 7 bases, 5 bases remained unmatched.

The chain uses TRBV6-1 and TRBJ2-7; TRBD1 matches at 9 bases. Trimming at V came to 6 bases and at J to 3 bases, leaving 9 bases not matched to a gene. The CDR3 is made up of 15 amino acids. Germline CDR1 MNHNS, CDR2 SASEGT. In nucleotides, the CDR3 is TGTGCCAGCAGAAAAGCCCCGGGACAGGGCTACGAGCAGTACTTC. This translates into CASRKAPGQGYEQYF.

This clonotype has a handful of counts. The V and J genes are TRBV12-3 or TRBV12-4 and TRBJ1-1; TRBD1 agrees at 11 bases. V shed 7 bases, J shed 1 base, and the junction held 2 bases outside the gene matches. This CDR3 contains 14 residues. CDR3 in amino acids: CASTGQGENTEAFF. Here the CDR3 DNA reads TGTGCCAGCACGGGACAGGGGGAGAACACTGAAGCTTTCTTT.

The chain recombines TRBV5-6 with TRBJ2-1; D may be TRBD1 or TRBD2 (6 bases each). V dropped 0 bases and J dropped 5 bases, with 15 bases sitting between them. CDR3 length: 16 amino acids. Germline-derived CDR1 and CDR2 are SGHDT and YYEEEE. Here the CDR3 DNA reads TGTGCCAGCAGCTTGGAGGGGGGCGTACGAAACAATGAGCAGTTCTTC. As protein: CASSLEGGVRNNEQFF.

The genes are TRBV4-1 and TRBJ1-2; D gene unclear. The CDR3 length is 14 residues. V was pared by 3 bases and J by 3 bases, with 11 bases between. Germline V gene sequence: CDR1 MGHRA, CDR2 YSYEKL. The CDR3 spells CASSHLGRDYGYTF. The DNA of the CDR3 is TGCGCCAGCAGCCATCTCGGACGGGACTATGGCTACACCTTC.

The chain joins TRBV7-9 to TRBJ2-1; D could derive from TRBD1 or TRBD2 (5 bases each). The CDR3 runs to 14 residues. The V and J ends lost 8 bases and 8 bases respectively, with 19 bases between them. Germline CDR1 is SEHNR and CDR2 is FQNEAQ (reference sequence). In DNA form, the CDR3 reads TGTGCCAGCCGGGACCACCCCCCGTCTGATGAGCAGTTCTTC. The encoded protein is CASRDHPPSDEQFF.

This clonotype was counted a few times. The CDR3 nucleotides are TGTGCCAGCAGCTTAGCGGACACCACTGAAGCTTTCTTT. This translates into CASSLADTTEAFF. The rearrangement links TRBV7-9 to TRBJ1-1, with D perhaps matching TRBD1 (5 bases). CDR3 length: 13 residues. With 0 bases removed from V and 4 bases from J, the gap between germline ends came to 6 bases. Germline CDR1 and CDR2: SEHNR and FQNEAQ (reference sequence).

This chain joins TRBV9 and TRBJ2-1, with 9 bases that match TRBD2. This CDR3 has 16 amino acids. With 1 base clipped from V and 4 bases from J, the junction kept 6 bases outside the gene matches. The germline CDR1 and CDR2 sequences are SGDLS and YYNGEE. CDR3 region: CASSVNPSGAYNEQFF. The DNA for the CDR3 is TGTGCCAGCAGCGTAAACCCTAGCGGGGCTTACAATGAGCAGTTCTTC.

The CDR3 DNA reads TGCGCCAGCAGCCGTGGGACAGACGGGTTTGTTAACACTGAAGCTTTCTTT. Translating gives CASSRGTDGFVNTEAFF. This sequence joins TRBV5-1 and TRBJ1-1, with 7 nucleotides matching TRBD1. V trimming: 4 bases; J trimming: 2 bases; junction bases outside the gene matches: 14. Germline V gene sequence: CDR1 SGHRS, CDR2 YFSETQ. The CDR3 runs to 17 residues.

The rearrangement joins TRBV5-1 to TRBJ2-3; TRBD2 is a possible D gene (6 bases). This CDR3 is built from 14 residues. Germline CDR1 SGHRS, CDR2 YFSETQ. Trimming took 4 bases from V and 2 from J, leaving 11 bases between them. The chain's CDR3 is CASSVGLLTDTQYF. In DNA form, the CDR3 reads TGCGCCAGCAGCGTGGGACTCCTCACAGATACGCAGTATTTT.

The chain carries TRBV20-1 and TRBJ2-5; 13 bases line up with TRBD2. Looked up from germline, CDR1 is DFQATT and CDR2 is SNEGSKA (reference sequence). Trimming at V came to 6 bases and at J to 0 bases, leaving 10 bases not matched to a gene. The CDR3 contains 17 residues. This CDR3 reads CSAPGLAGITYQETQYF. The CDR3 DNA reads TGCAGTGCCCCGGGACTAGCGGGGATAACGTACCAAGAGACCCAGTACTTC.

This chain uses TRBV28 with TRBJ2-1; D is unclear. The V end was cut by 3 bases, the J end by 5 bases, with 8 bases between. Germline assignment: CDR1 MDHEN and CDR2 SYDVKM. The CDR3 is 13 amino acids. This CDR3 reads CASSFDPDNEQFF. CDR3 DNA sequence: TGTGCCAGCAGTTTTGATCCTGACAATGAGCAGTTCTTC.

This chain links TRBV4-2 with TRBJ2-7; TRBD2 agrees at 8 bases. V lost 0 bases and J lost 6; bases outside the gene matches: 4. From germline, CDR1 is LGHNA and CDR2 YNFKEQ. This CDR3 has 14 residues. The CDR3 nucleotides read TGTGCCAGCAGCCAAGACGGGGGGGCGGGCGAGCAGTACTTC. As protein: CASSQDGGAGEQYF.

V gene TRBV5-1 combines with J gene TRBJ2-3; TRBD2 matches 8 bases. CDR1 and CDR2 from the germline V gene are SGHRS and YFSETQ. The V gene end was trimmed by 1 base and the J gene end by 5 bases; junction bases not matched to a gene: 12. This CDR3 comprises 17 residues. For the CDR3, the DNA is TGCGCCAGCAGCTTGCCCCCTTCCGGGGGGGCTGGAGATACGCAGTATTTT. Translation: CASSLPPSGGAGDTQYF.

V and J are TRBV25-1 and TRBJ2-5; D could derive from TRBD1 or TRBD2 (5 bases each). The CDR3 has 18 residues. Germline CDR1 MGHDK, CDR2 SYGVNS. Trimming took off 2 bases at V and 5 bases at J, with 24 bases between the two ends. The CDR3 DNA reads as TGTGCCAGCAGTGAAAACCCCGTCTGGATTCTATGGGGGGAGACCCAGTACTTC. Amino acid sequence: CASSENPVWILWGETQYF. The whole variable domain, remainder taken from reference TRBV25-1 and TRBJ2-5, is EADIYQTPRYLVIGTGKKITLECSQTMGHDKMYWYQQDPGMELHLIHYSYGVNSTEKGDLSSESTVSRIRTEHFPLTLESARPSHTSQYLCASSENPVWILWGETQYFGPGTRLLVL.

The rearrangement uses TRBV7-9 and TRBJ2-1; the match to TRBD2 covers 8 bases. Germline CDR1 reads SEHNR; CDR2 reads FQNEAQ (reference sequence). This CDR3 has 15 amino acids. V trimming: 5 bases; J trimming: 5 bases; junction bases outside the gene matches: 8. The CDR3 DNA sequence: TGTGCCAGCAGCCGAGCGGGGGCCCCGAACAATGAGCAGTTCTTC. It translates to CASSRAGAPNNEQFF.

The CDR3 region is CASSLGRGRTQYF. DNA of the CDR3: TGTGCCAGCAGCTTGGGGCGGGGGAGGACCCAGTACTTC. V is TRBV5-6 and J is TRBJ2-5, with 7 nucleotides matching TRBD2. Germline assignment: CDR1 SGHDT and CDR2 YYEEEE. This CDR3 is built from 13 residues. The trim removed 0 bases at V and 7 bases at J, leaving 3 bases unmatched.

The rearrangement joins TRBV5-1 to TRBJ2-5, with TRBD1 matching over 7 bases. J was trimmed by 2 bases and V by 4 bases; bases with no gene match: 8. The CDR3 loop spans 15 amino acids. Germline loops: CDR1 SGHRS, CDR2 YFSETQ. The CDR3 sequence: CASSGRDSKQETQYF. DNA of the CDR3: TGCGCCAGCAGCGGCCGGGACAGCAAACAAGAGACCCAGTACTTC.

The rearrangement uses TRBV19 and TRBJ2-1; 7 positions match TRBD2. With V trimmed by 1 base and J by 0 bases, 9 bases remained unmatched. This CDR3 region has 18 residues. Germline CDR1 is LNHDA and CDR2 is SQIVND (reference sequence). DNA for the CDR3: TGTGCCAGTAGTATAGGATGGAGCGGGGTGTTCTCCTACAATGAGCAGTTCTTC. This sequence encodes CASSIGWSGVFSYNEQFF.

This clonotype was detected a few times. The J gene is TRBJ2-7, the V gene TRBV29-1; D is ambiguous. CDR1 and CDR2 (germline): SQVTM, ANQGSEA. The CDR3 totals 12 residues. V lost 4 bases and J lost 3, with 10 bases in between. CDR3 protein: CSVGDGYYEQYF. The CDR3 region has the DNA TGCAGCGTTGGAGACGGATACTACGAGCAGTACTTC.